This T cell receptor beta chain appears in the sequencing data of a study of tumor-infiltrating lymphocytes in primary liver carcinoma. Study information: Yields of productive TCRbeta reads ranged from roughly 3.5 to 7.13 million per sample and were similar across tissue types.

Germline V gene sequence: CDR1 SGHRS, CDR2 YFSETQ. The CDR3 length is 14 residues. The researchers produced TCR beta cDNA from roughly 550 ng total RNA with a constant-region primer. Generation of the TCR beta libraries relied on three nested multiplex PCR rounds using slightly modified ARM-PCR. The first two PCR rounds, approximately 11 cycles each, used TRBV1-TRBV30 forward primers and a C-beta reverse primer. TCRdb re-derived calls from the multiplex PCR reads in MiXCR, one entry per CDR3 protein. The sample carries 100,000 or so distinct CDR3 sequences, 55% to 80% recorded once. As to this clonotype: Sequence at one end of the junction differs from germline and may be a read error.

Co-extraction of both nucleic acids (RNA and DNA) used about 19-33 mg of unsorted bulk tissue. Subjects presented with primary liver carcinoma managed by surgical resection. Sample: liver tumor tissue from sampling region 2. Subset meaning: tumor region T2, inferior pole. V usage is TRBV5-1 and J usage is TRBJ2-3, with TRBD2 matching 7 bases. This sequence was found in a woman aged 55-70 years with primary liver carcinoma and hepatitis B virus infection. The CDR3 nucleotides are TGCACCAGCAGTCACAGCGGGAAGTCCGATACGCAGTATTTT. It yields the protein CTSSHSGKSDTQYF.